This TCR beta chain was identified during a study of blood T cell repertoires in COVID-19. Generated by immunoSEQ multiplex PCR, the TCRdb table keeps only in-frame clones and is missing some. The data contain about 140,000 clones, over 75% of them singletons. This CDR3 is built from 13 residues. The V end was cut by 0 bases, the J end by 6 bases, with 8 bases between. Germline V gene lookup returns CDR1 MNHEY and CDR2 SVGAGI. The rearrangement uses TRBV6-5 and TRBJ1-1; D is undetermined. The sequencing sample was made of peripheral blood. The source is a man aged 45-65 years with acute or convalescent COVID-19. Written as DNA, the CDR3 is TGTGCCAGCAGTTACTCGATCAGGTCTGAAGCTTTCTTT. This sequence encodes CASSYSIRSEAFF.